This T cell receptor (beta chain) was captured in a study of cytomegalovirus exposure and HLA in healthy donors. Findings of the study overall: Roughly even sequencing depth across donors was the assumption behind the presence/absence analyses. With DRB1 most and HLA-C fewest, TCR association rates differed between HLA loci in a later analysis.

In the case of this clone: Its antigen is unidentified.

60 Vbeta and 13 Jbeta primers were used in PCR. Sequencing used immunoSEQ multiplex PCR; TCRdb keeps in-frame clones, though not all of them. The data contain about 160,000 clones, approximately 79% of them singletons. The germline V gene has CDR1 SGDLS and CDR2 YYNGEE. V lost 5 bases to trimming and J lost 3 bases, with 19 bases between them. The CDR3 is made up of 16 amino acids. This sequence originates from a man aged 35-49 years in good health and CMV-seronegative. The chain has TRBV9 and TRBJ2-3, with D maybe TRBD1 (9 bases). Sequencing was performed on PBMCs. DNA of the CDR3: TGTGCCAGCAGTGGAATTAGCGGGACAGGGACAGATACGCAGTATTTT. Amino acids: CASSGISGTGTDTQYF.